This entry lists 5 T cell receptor beta chains sequenced from one sample in a study of neurological immune-mediated disorders. TCRdb re-called the 5' RACE reads with MiXCR, one entry per CDR3 protein. The repertoire holds around 64,000 distinct CDR3 sequences, with 12% as singletons. The sequencing input was PBMCs. These receptors were taken from a woman in her fifties or sixties with HTLV-1-associated myelopathy (HAM/TSP).

This clonotype was recorded many times. The rearrangement links TRBV6-6 to TRBJ2-1, with 7 bases identical to TRBD1. V lost 4 bases to trimming and J lost 2 bases; unmatched junction nucleotides: 5. The germline gives CDR1 MNHNY, CDR2 SVGAGI (reference sequence). This CDR3 has 15 amino acids. The CDR3, as DNA: TGTGCCAGCAGTTCTGGGACAGTGCCCTACAATGAGCAGTTCTTC. This encodes CASSSGTVPYNEQFF.

This chain uses TRBV5-1 with TRBJ2-7, with 7 bases lining up with TRBD2. Germline assignment: CDR1 SGHRS and CDR2 YFSETQ. After removal of 2 bases from V and 2 bases from J, the junction contained 4 bases not matched to a gene. The CDR3 covers 14 residues. CDR3 residues: CASSLLAPAYEQYF. DNA of the CDR3: TGCGCCAGCAGCTTACTAGCGCCGGCCTACGAGCAGTACTTC.

The table lists this clonotype with many counts. Here the CDR3 DNA reads TGTGCCAGCAGCTTCAACAGGGGAATGGACACCGGGGAGCTGTTTTTT. As protein: CASSFNRGMDTGELFF. The chain joins TRBV5-4 to TRBJ2-2, with 7 bases fitting TRBD1. This CDR3 has 16 residues. From germline, CDR1 is SGHNT and CDR2 YYREEE (reference sequence). V lost 2 bases, J lost 3 bases, and 7 bases stayed unmatched.

This clonotype has at least ten counts. The chain recombines TRBV7-2 with TRBJ2-3, with 10 bases lining up with TRBD2. V shed 5 bases, J shed 0 bases, and the junction held 8 bases outside the gene matches. CDR3 size: 17 residues. The V gene's germline CDR1 is SGHTA and CDR2 FQGNSA. The CDR3 sequence: CASSPFLAGASTDTQYF. CDR3 nucleotides: TGTGCCAGCAGCCCTTTCCTAGCGGGGGCTAGCACAGATACGCAGTATTTT.

In its sample, this clonotype was seen many times. The chain uses TRBV20-1 and TRBJ2-5; D tentatively fits TRBD1 or TRBD2 (6 bases each). The germline CDR1 and CDR2 sequences are DFQATT and SNEGSKA (reference sequence). CDR3 size: 15 residues. V shed 1 base and J shed 2 bases, with 14 bases lying between them. CDR3 sequence reads: CSARVDGGTQETQYF. The CDR3 DNA follows: TGCAGTGCTAGAGTTGACGGAGGGACACAAGAGACCCAGTACTTC.